Shown below are 30 T cell receptor beta chains from a single sample sequenced in a study of TIL therapy for anti-PD-1-resistant metastatic lung cancer. As to time point: pre-treatment sample, taken before nivolumab and TIL therapy. Pleural nodules or supraclavicular lymph nodes made up most of the excised metastases sampled. This was the immunoSEQ v3 assay. Generated by immunoSEQ multiplex PCR, the TCRdb table keeps only in-frame clones and is missing some. Counted here are more than 20,000 clones, roughly 72% occurring once; the ten biggest clones make up 7% to 9.5%. Sequenced material: tumor tissue, taken at baseline. These receptors all stem from a person aged 25-79 years with non-small cell lung cancer.

The J gene is TRBJ2-5, the V gene TRBV7-2; TRBD2 aligns across 7 bases. The CDR3 sequence is 14 residues long. CDR1 is SGHTA and CDR2 is FQGNSA in the germline V gene. Trimming took 2 bases from V and 4 from J; bases not matched to a gene: 4. The CDR3 sequence: CASSLSPGGETQYF. CDR3 DNA: TGTGCCAGCAGCTTATCTCCGGGGGGAGAGACCCAGTACTTC.

The rearrangement joins TRBV15 to TRBJ2-1; 10 bases match TRBD2. Trimming cost V 5 bases and J 6 bases; bases outside gene matches: 16. The CDR3 spans 18 residues. Germline V gives CDR1 LNHNV, CDR2 YYDKDF (reference sequence). CDR3 protein: CATSPPRRASGGGNEQFF. CDR3 DNA: TGTGCCACCAGCCCCCCCCGTCGGGCTAGCGGGGGAGGCAATGAGCAGTTCTTC.

This clone occurred a few times. This sequence joins TRBV30 and TRBJ2-7, with D perhaps matching TRBD1 (6 bases). The length of the CDR3 is 15 residues. The germline V and J ends were trimmed by 0 bases and 3 bases, with 15 bases remaining between them. The germline V gene encodes CDR1 GTSNPN and CDR2 SVGIG (reference sequence). The CDR3 DNA reads TGTGCCTGGAGTGTGGGGTCAGGGGTATACTACGAGCAGTACTTC. Its protein product is CAWSVGSGVYYEQYF.

The chain couples TRBV27 to TRBJ2-2; 14 nucleotides line up with TRBD2. Trimming removed 6 bases from V and 1 base from J; junction bases left unmatched: 13. There are 20 residues in the CDR3. Germline values: CDR1 MNHEY, CDR2 SMNVEV (reference sequence). CDR3 sequence: CASSLIPPGLAGGNTGELFF. The DNA for the CDR3 is TGTGCCAGCAGCCTTATACCCCCAGGACTAGCGGGGGGGAACACCGGGGAGCTGTTTTTT.

This clone has only a few counts. The chain employs TRBV7-9 and TRBJ1-5, with a weak D call TRBD1 (5 bases). Trimming left V 0 bases short and J 10 bases short, with 19 bases between. CDR3 size: 16 residues. CDR1 and CDR2 (germline): SEHNR, FQNEAQ (reference sequence). This CDR3 reads CASSLARDGRDEPQHF. Here the CDR3 DNA reads TGTGCCAGCAGCTTAGCTAGGGACGGGCGGGATGAACCCCAGCATTTT.

The chain joins TRBV19 to TRBJ1-2, with D hard to call. The CDR3 is 13 residues long. Germline V gene lookup returns CDR1 LNHDA and CDR2 SQIVND (reference sequence). Trimming pared 9 bases from V and 4 bases from J, leaving 15 bases between. The CDR3 protein is CASLRPGGYGYTF. The CDR3, as DNA: TGTGCCAGCCTCCGGCCGGGTGGCTATGGCTACACCTTC.

The J gene is TRBJ1-4, the V gene TRBV6-5; D unclear. Germline-derived CDR1 and CDR2 are MNHEY and SVGAGI. V gave up 3 bases and J gave up 8 bases, with 10 bases separating them. CDR3 length: 13 residues. The CDR3 DNA reads as TGTGCCAGCAGTTATGGCCGCCGGGAAAAACTGTTTTTT. Protein product: CASSYGRREKLFF.

The chain joins TRBV7-9 to TRBJ2-1, with a tentative D call TRBD1 (7 bases). The CDR3 is made up of 15 amino acids. Germline V gene sequence: CDR1 SEHNR, CDR2 FQNEAQ (reference sequence). The V end was cut by 3 bases, the J end by 9 bases, with 18 bases between. CDR3 sequence (DNA): TGTGCCAGCAGCTTCTCCGGCCAGGGGGGTGGTGAGCAGTTCTTC. It codes for CASSFSGQGGGEQFF.

This clone was found a few times. V and J are TRBV2 and TRBJ2-1; 10 bases match TRBD2. Germline CDR1 and CDR2: SNHLY and FYNNEI. CDR3 length: 15 residues. J was trimmed by 9 bases and V by 7 bases; bases with no gene match: 12. The CDR3 is CASTGSGGLSPEQFF. The CDR3 region has the DNA TGTGCCAGCACAGGTAGCGGGGGGCTTAGCCCTGAGCAGTTCTTC.

The chain recombines TRBV12-2 with TRBJ2-7; the table's D gene call, TRBD2, was not cross checked with the DNA. TRBV12-2 is given as a pseudogene. This CDR3 has 17 residues. As DNA, the CDR3 is TGTGCAATGGGGGGGCTGTATGAAGTTAAAAGCTCCTACGAGCAGTACTTC. Protein sequence: CAMGGLYEVKSSYEQYF.

This clone was seen more than once but under ten times. The CDR3 coding sequence is TGTGCCAGCGGGGGGGACAGGGGCATCTCCGAGCAGTACTTC. Translating it yields CASGGDRGISEQYF. The rearrangement uses TRBV25-1 and TRBJ2-7; 10 bases align to TRBD1. Germline CDR1 MGHDK, CDR2 SYGVNS. The CDR3 is 14 residues long. With V trimmed by 8 bases and J by 6 bases, 10 bases remained unmatched.

V usage is TRBV30 and J usage is TRBJ1-5, with D perhaps matching TRBD1 (5 bases). Trimming stripped 6 bases from V and 6 bases from J, with 12 bases between. Germline V CDR1 and CDR2: GTSNPN, SVGIG (reference sequence). The CDR3 length is 12 residues. The CDR3 DNA follows: TGTGCCTGTCAAGGGGAGGGTCAGCCCCAGCATTTT. This gives the protein CACQGEGQPQHF.

The chain employs TRBV5-1 and TRBJ1-1, with D unclear. The CDR3 totals 15 residues. Trimming removed 0 bases from V and 1 base from J, with 10 bases in between. CDR1 SGHRS and CDR2 YFSETQ come from the germline V gene. CDR3 nucleotide sequence: TGCGCCAGCAGCTTGGCCTTATCAGGGAACACTGAAGCTTTCTTT. Its translation is CASSLALSGNTEAFF. The full variable domain, completed using reference TRBV5-1 and TRBJ1-1, is KAGVTQTPRYLIKTRGQQVTLSCSPISGHRSVSWYQQTPGQGLQFLFEYFSETQRNKGNFPGRFSGRQFSNSRSEMNVSTLELGDSALYLCASSLALSGNTEAFFGQGTRLTVV.

This chain joins TRBV29-1 and TRBJ2-7, with 7 bases aligning to TRBD1. The CDR3 runs to 16 residues. Germline CDR1 is SQVTM and CDR2 is ANQGSEA. Losses at the gene ends were 6 bases for V and 7 bases for J; bases not matched to a gene: 21. In nucleotides, the CDR3 is TGCAGCGTGGAGACAGGACATGGACAGGACTGGATGGAGCAGTACTTC. Its translation: CSVETGHGQDWMEQYF.

This clone was found a few times. The rearrangement uses TRBV4-1 and TRBJ2-4; TRBD1 is a possible D gene (5 bases). There are 14 residues in the CDR3. The germline V gene encodes CDR1 MGHRA and CDR2 YSYEKL. Trimming stripped 0 bases from V and 11 bases from J, with 14 bases between. The CDR3 region is CASSQEFRDAVQYF. The CDR3 DNA is TGCGCCAGCAGCCAAGAGTTCAGGGATGCGGTTCAGTACTTC.

The chain recombines TRBV19 with TRBJ2-7; D may be TRBD2 (6 bases). Trimming cost V 0 bases and J 0 bases, with 9 bases left between them. Germline V gene lookup returns CDR1 LNHDA and CDR2 SQIVND (reference sequence). The CDR3 is 15 residues long. CDR3 DNA: TGTGCCAGTAGTATAGATAGCGGCCGCTCCTACGAGCAGTACTTC. Residues: CASSIDSGRSYEQYF.

The V call is TRBV5-5, the J call TRBJ1-1; tentatively, D is TRBD1 (5 bases). This CDR3 has 16 amino acids. The V gene's germline CDR1 is SGHKS and CDR2 YYEKEE (reference sequence). Between the trimmed V and J ends, which lost 0 bases and 5 bases, there was a span of 17 bases. The CDR3 spells CASSLDVVQGRTEAFF. CDR3 DNA sequence: TGTGCCAGCAGCTTGGACGTGGTTCAGGGAAGAACTGAAGCTTTCTTT.

The genes are TRBV15 and TRBJ1-3; no firm D call. CDR1 LNHNV and CDR2 YYDKDF come from the germline V gene (reference sequence). V was pared by 0 bases and J by 3 bases, with 18 bases between. The CDR3 extends over 18 amino acids. The CDR3 sequence is CATSRDIGGPGSGNTIYF. Written as DNA, the CDR3 is TGTGCCACCAGCAGAGATATAGGCGGGCCCGGGAGTGGAAACACCATATATTTT.

Only a few counts were recorded for this clone. V and J are TRBV28 and TRBJ2-5; 11 nucleotides match TRBD1. Germline V gene data show CDR1 as MDHEN and CDR2 as SYDVKM. There are 17 residues in the CDR3. V lost 5 bases to trimming and J lost 4 bases; unmatched junction nucleotides: 12. The CDR3 sequence is CASSTTSYGTGGETQYF. The CDR3 nucleotides read TGTGCCAGCAGTACGACTTCTTACGGGACAGGGGGAGAGACCCAGTACTTC.

The CDR3 reads CASSRGQNTDTQYF. In DNA form, the CDR3 reads TGCGCCAGCAGCCGGGGACAGAACACAGATACGCAGTATTTT. This chain links TRBV5-1 with TRBJ2-3; 7 bases fit TRBD1. Looked up from germline, CDR1 is SGHRS and CDR2 is YFSETQ. This CDR3 comprises 14 residues. J gave up 2 bases and V 4 bases, and 4 bases lay outside the gene matches.

The chain carries TRBV7-6 and TRBJ2-3, with TRBD2 identical over 10 bases. CDR3 length: 19 amino acids. The V gene end was trimmed by 5 bases and the J gene end by 4 bases; junction bases not matched to a gene: 18. Germline lookup yields CDR1 SGHVS and CDR2 FNYEAQ. The CDR3 loop is CASSPGLLAGTMRADTQYF. The CDR3, as DNA: TGTGCCAGCAGCCCAGGTTTACTAGCGGGGACCATGAGGGCAGATACGCAGTATTTT.

This chain links TRBV7-9 with TRBJ2-7, with D possibly called TRBD1 or TRBD2 (5 bases each). V gave up 5 bases and J gave up 2 bases, with 16 bases separating them. Germline lookup yields CDR1 SEHNR and CDR2 FQNEAQ (reference sequence). This CDR3 is 15 amino acids long. The CDR3 sequence: CASSRGRASPYEQYF. In DNA form, the CDR3 reads TGTGCCAGCAGCCGGGGCAGGGCGTCTCCCTACGAGCAGTACTTC.

This rearrangement joins TRBV6-4 to TRBJ1-6, with D unclear. V was trimmed by 0 bases and J by 0 bases, leaving 21 bases between them. This CDR3 is 21 amino acids long. Germline V lookup: CDR1 MRHNA, CDR2 SNTAGT. The CDR3 reads CASSDSSQEPEPYSYNSPLHF. CDR3 sequence (DNA): TGTGCCAGCAGTGACTCTTCCCAGGAACCGGAACCGTACTCCTATAATTCACCCCTCCACTTT.

J is TRBJ1-1 and V is TRBV19, with 9 nucleotides matching TRBD1. Germline loops: CDR1 LNHDA, CDR2 SQIVND (reference sequence). The CDR3 spans 15 residues. Trimming cost V 4 bases and J 0 bases; bases outside gene matches: 3. CDR3 DNA: TGTGCCAGTAGTAGAGGACAGGGGATGAACACTGAAGCTTTCTTT. This codes for CASSRGQGMNTEAFF.

V usage is TRBV27 and J usage is TRBJ1-2; 7 nucleotides match TRBD1. V lost 5 bases to trimming and J lost 7 bases; unmatched junction nucleotides: 13. The CDR3 is made up of 15 amino acids. The germline CDR1 and CDR2 sequences are MNHEY and SMNVEV (reference sequence). The CDR3, as DNA: TGTGCCAGCAGTCCGCAACAGGGGACCCCTTTTGGCTACACCTTC. As protein: CASSPQQGTPFGYTF.

This clone has only a few counts. The chain combines TRBV25-1 with TRBJ2-7; 9 bases map to TRBD1. Germline lookup yields CDR1 MGHDK and CDR2 SYGVNS. Trimming took 5 bases from V and 13 from J; bases not matched to a gene: 9. This CDR3 has 12 amino acids. In DNA, the CDR3 is TGTGCCAGCAGTCCACAGGGGGCGCGGGTCTACTTC. Residues: CASSPQGARVYF.

This chain uses TRBV5-1 with TRBJ1-4; 9 nucleotides line up with TRBD1. CDR3 length: 14 residues. The germline CDR1 and CDR2 sequences are SGHRS and YFSETQ. Unmatched junction bases numbered 4, after V lost 2 bases and J lost 8 bases. The CDR3 spells CASSFTGTGEKLFF. The CDR3 region has the DNA TGCGCCAGCAGCTTCACCGGGACAGGGGAAAAACTGTTTTTT.

This clone has only a few counts. The chain combines TRBV12-5 with TRBJ1-1; the D gene is possibly TRBD1 (5 bases). Deletions cut 5 bases from V and 2 bases from J, with 9 bases between. CDR1 and CDR2 from the germline V gene are LGHNT and FRNRAP. The CDR3 is made up of 13 amino acids. CDR3 sequence: CASGRDSNTEAFF. For the CDR3, the DNA is TGTGCTAGTGGTAGAGACAGTAACACTGAAGCTTTCTTT.

This clone was detected only a few times. V gene TRBV10-3 combines with J gene TRBJ1-2; no clear D. Trimming left V 2 bases short and J 0 bases short, with 4 bases between. The CDR3 has 13 amino acids. The germline gives CDR1 ENHRY, CDR2 SYGVKD. The CDR3 DNA follows: TGTGCCATCAGTGAGACGCCTAACTATGGCTACACCTTC. Translating it yields CAISETPNYGYTF.

The chain is built from TRBV5-4 and TRBJ1-2; D is uncertain. The germline gives CDR1 SGHNT, CDR2 YYREEE (reference sequence). Trimming left V 0 bases short and J 3 bases short, with 9 bases between. This CDR3 comprises 14 residues. The CDR3 nucleotides read TGTGCCAGCAGCTTGGAAGGGAGGCACTATGGCTACACCTTC. It translates to CASSLEGRHYGYTF.